This T cell receptor (beta chain) was identified in a study of siplizumab effects on memory and regulatory T cells (dated by TCRdb to 2018 to 2020). For the study in its entirety: The study examined how the anti-CD2 antibody siplizumab affects alloreactive T-cell subsets in allogeneic mixed lymphocyte reactions built from human PBMCs.

Library preparation was by the immunoSEQ multiplex PCR assay. The deep sequencing platform assayed some 98,000 TCR templates per sample. Genomic DNA extracted from sorted T cells was used for TCRbeta CDR3 sequencing. The study's own analysis went as follows. The R programming language was used for clonal analysis of TCRbeta CDR3 data. Alloreactive CD4+ and CD8+ clones were defined by comparing unstimulated samples with post-reaction CFSE-low samples. Regulatory or non-regulatory origin was assigned to alloreactive CD4+ clones by matching of sequences to sorted unstimulated Treg and non-Treg repertoires. TCRdb carries this immuneACCESS record with in-frame sequences only. Its versions omit some clonotypes, under half of them owing to an unresolved V gene in the studies checked, with the rest unexplained. The V and J calls and clone size were taken over from that table, and D and trimming were inferred from the DNA. Here the sample has about 85,000 clones; around 95% occur a single time. The ten largest account for less than 20% of the sample.

Sorted unstimulated T cells and proliferating T cells recovered from mixed lymphocyte reactions underwent TCRbeta CDR3 sequencing. Fresh whole blood from ten HLA-typed healthy donors was used as the source from which PBMCs were isolated. Based on the germline V gene (reference sequence), the CDR1 and CDR2 sequences are GTSNPN and SVGIG. Reading from cysteine to phenylalanine, the CDR3 counts 14 amino acids. The CDR3 DNA has 42 bases and is translated from base 1. V gives up 4 bases and J gives up 2 bases, and the segment between their germline ends measures 14 bases. In the case of this clone: It lacks a known antigen. The input lacks base qualities; no much larger clone sits a single base away.

General conclusions and limits of the study: About 80-96% of proliferating CD4+ or CD8+ clones could not be given a naive or memory phenotype. No functional confirmation was obtained for the suppressive function of proliferating Tregs from siplizumab cultures. Unstimulated naive T cells appeared more diverse than memory T cells, and naive cells seemed to contribute substantially to the alloresponse. Because sequences at frequencies below about 10^-5 were poorly captured, only a minor fraction of alloreactive clones could be mapped back to unstimulated subsets. Among mappable alloreactive CD4+ clones, the Treg-derived fraction averaged about 70% with siplizumab versus about 27% in control reactions. The cumulative frequency of alloreactive sequences traceable to unstimulated CD4+ memory T cells was significantly reduced by siplizumab.

The chain couples TRBV30 to TRBJ1-2, with the D segment identity uncertain. This receptor was obtained from a human donor in good health. Sequenced input: CD8+ T cells sorted from blood. The CDR3 protein: CAWKPRINNYGYTF. The DNA sequence is as follows: TGTGCCTGGAAGCCCCGAATCAACAACTATGGCTACACCTTC.